Each of the 26 T cell receptor beta chains below was sequenced from the same sample in a study of blood T cell repertoires in COVID-19. TCRdb's copy holds only in-frame clones and misses some; the assay was immunoSEQ multiplex PCR. The table records about 19,000 clones, around 83% of them present only once. Input material: peripheral blood. The source is a man aged 65 to 85 with acute or convalescent COVID-19.

The chain has TRBV9 and TRBJ1-2; a weak D match, TRBD1 (5 bases). V lost 3 bases, J lost 4 bases, and 19 bases lay in between. This CDR3 is 16 amino acids long. From germline, CDR1 is SGDLS and CDR2 YYNGEE. For the CDR3, the DNA is TGTGCCAGCAGCGCCCAAATAAGGGGAGGGACCTATGGCTACACCTTC. Translating it yields CASSAQIRGGTYGYTF.

The V call is TRBV27, the J call TRBJ2-5; D not certain. The V and J ends lost 3 bases and 1 base respectively, with 12 bases between them. Germline V lookup: CDR1 MNHEY, CDR2 SMNVEV (reference sequence). The CDR3 is 15 amino acids. This CDR3 is CASSFSGLGQETQYF. The DNA for the CDR3 is TGTGCCAGCAGTTTTTCCGGGTTGGGCCAAGAGACCCAGTACTTC.

The V call is TRBV15, the J call TRBJ1-6; D gene unclear. This CDR3 comprises 15 residues. Trimming left V 0 bases short and J 10 bases short, with 13 bases between. Germline V gene lookup returns CDR1 LNHNV and CDR2 YYDKDF (reference sequence). The CDR3 DNA is TGTGCCACCAGCAGAGATTGGGCAGGAACATCACCCCTCCACTTT. This sequence encodes CATSRDWAGTSPLHF.

The chain joins TRBV5-6 to TRBJ2-4; no clear D. This CDR3 has 17 residues. The V gene lost 4 bases and the J gene lost 1 base, with 18 bases spanning the gap. Germline lookup yields CDR1 SGHDT and CDR2 YYEEEE. The CDR3 sequence: CASSGRSFLLAKNIQYF. As DNA, the CDR3 is TGTGCCAGCAGCGGCAGATCTTTTTTGTTGGCCAAAAACATTCAGTACTTC.

The chain is built from TRBV6-4 and TRBJ1-1; no reliable D call. Deletions cut 1 base from V and 1 base from J, with 10 bases between. CDR1 and CDR2 from the germline V gene are MRHNA and SNTAGT. This CDR3 spans 15 amino acids. The DNA of the CDR3 is TGTGCCAGCAGTGACTTTCTCCCAGGGAACACTGAAGCTTTCTTT. It codes for CASSDFLPGNTEAFF.

The chain has TRBV9 and TRBJ1-3, with TRBD1 matching 8 bases. The CDR3 spans 14 residues. V was pared by 4 bases and J by 8 bases, with 8 bases of the junction left unmatched. Germline CDR1 and CDR2: SGDLS and YYNGEE. CDR3 in DNA: TGTGCCAGCAGCCCACCAGGACAGGGAGACACCATATATTTT. Amino acids: CASSPPGQGDTIYF.

The chain is built from TRBV27 and TRBJ2-1, with TRBD2 identical over 7 bases. Losses at the gene ends were 5 bases for V and 4 bases for J; bases not matched to a gene: 17. The CDR3 has 18 residues. Germline CDR1 reads MNHEY; CDR2 reads SMNVEV (reference sequence). The chain's CDR3 is CASSPGLVTPSTYNEQFF. The DNA of the CDR3 is TGTGCCAGCAGTCCCGGACTAGTAACACCCTCAACTTACAATGAGCAGTTCTTC.

V gene TRBV29-1 combines with J gene TRBJ1-2; 8 bases line up with TRBD1. Germline CDR1 SQVTM, CDR2 ANQGSEA. V was pared by 7 bases and J by 2 bases, with 15 bases of the junction left unmatched. The CDR3 totals 16 residues. The DNA for the CDR3 is TGCAGCGCCGGCCCTGGGACCCACAGGGGGAACTATGGCTACACCTTC. Its protein product is CSAGPGTHRGNYGYTF.

The chain employs TRBV19 and TRBJ2-1; 12 bases agree with TRBD2. The CDR3 sequence is 17 residues long. With 5 bases clipped from V and 7 bases from J, the junction kept 12 bases outside the gene matches. Germline loops: CDR1 LNHDA, CDR2 SQIVND (reference sequence). The CDR3 DNA reads as TGTGCCAGTAGTGCGCCCCGACTAGCGGGGGCTGGAAATGAGCAGTTCTTC. Its protein is CASSAPRLAGAGNEQFF.

V and J are TRBV19 and TRBJ2-1, with 14 nucleotides matching TRBD2. Germline CDR1 LNHDA, CDR2 SQIVND (reference sequence). This CDR3 comprises 16 residues. With 7 bases clipped from V and 9 bases from J, the junction kept 11 bases outside the gene matches. CDR3 in DNA: TGTGCCAGTATTGGGGGACTAGCGGGGGCTAGGGTTGAGCAGTTCTTC. This encodes CASIGGLAGARVEQFF.

The chain uses TRBV7-8 and TRBJ2-7; D perhaps matches TRBD2 (6 bases). This CDR3 comprises 13 residues. V gave up 1 base and J gave up 7 bases, with 11 bases separating them. Germline loops: CDR1 SGHVS, CDR2 FQNEAQ. Written as DNA, the CDR3 is TGTGCCAGCAGCTTAGAGATCGGAGGGGAGCAGTACTTC. It encodes CASSLEIGGEQYF.

V and J are TRBV18 and TRBJ2-5; 7 bases align to TRBD1. Germline CDR1 is KGHSH and CDR2 is LQKENI. V shed 0 bases and J 4 bases; nucleotides not matched to a gene: 5. This CDR3 spans 15 amino acids. The CDR3 sequence: CASSPPGQRRETQYF. For the CDR3, the DNA is TGTGCCAGCTCACCACCGGGACAGAGACGAGAGACCCAGTACTTC.

The gene calls are TRBV28 and TRBJ1-5; D possibly corresponds to TRBD1 (5 bases). V was clipped by 1 base and J by 5 bases, with 18 bases between them. The germline V gene encodes CDR1 MDHEN and CDR2 SYDVKM. This CDR3 contains 17 residues. The CDR3 here is CASSLLGAQDGDQPQHF. In DNA form, the CDR3 reads TGTGCCAGCAGTTTATTAGGGGCGCAGGACGGCGATCAGCCCCAGCATTTT.

The chain carries TRBV4-1 and TRBJ2-3; 10 nucleotides line up with TRBD2. Germline lookup yields CDR1 MGHRA and CDR2 YSYEKL. With V trimmed by 0 bases and J by 1 base, 10 bases remained unmatched. CDR3 length: 19 amino acids. In DNA, the CDR3 is TGCGCCAGCAGCCAAGACCCGCCTCGGACTAGCGGAGGCACAGATACGCAGTATTTT. It translates to CASSQDPPRTSGGTDTQYF.

The DNA for the CDR3 is TGTGCCAGTAGTATCAAACAGGGGGCCATTGAGCAGTTCTTC. Translated: CASSIKQGAIEQFF. The genes are TRBV19 and TRBJ2-1; TRBD1 aligns across 9 bases. V gave up 3 bases and J gave up 9 bases; unmatched junction bases: 6. CDR3 length equals 14 residues. From germline, CDR1 is LNHDA and CDR2 SQIVND (reference sequence).

V usage is TRBV4-2 and J usage is TRBJ1-4; D possibly corresponds to TRBD1 (5 bases). This CDR3 has 14 amino acids. CDR1 LGHNA and CDR2 YNFKEQ come from the germline V gene. V was shortened by 1 base and J by 6 bases, with 9 bases between the two germline ends. The CDR3 coding sequence is TGTGCCAGCAGCCAAGGACAGAATGATGAAAAACTGTTTTTT. Translation: CASSQGQNDEKLFF.

The chain recombines TRBV6-1 with TRBJ2-7; D ambiguous. With 6 bases removed from V and 0 bases from J, the gap between germline ends came to 15 bases. The germline V gene encodes CDR1 MNHNS and CDR2 SASEGT. The CDR3 spans 15 residues. The CDR3 sequence is CASRHLNGASYEQYF. Here the CDR3 DNA reads TGTGCCAGCAGGCATTTAAACGGAGCCTCCTACGAGCAGTACTTC.

The chain recombines TRBV9 with TRBJ2-3; D gene unclear. Trimming stripped 2 bases from V and 6 bases from J, with 13 bases between. CDR3 size: 14 residues. Germline V gene sequence: CDR1 SGDLS, CDR2 YYNGEE. CDR3 in amino acids: CASSVNVLRDTQYF. CDR3 in DNA: TGTGCCAGCAGCGTGAACGTGCTGCGGGATACGCAGTATTTT. Full variable domain (missing parts from reference TRBV9 and TRBJ2-3): DSGVTQTPKHLITATGQRVTLRCSPRSGDLSVYWYQQSLDQGLQFLIQYYNGEERAKGNILERFSAQQFPDLHSELNLSSLELGDSALYFCASSVNVLRDTQYFGPGTRLTVL.

The chain employs TRBV5-4 and TRBJ2-3, with no clear D. Germline V gene sequence: CDR1 SGHNT, CDR2 YYREEE (reference sequence). This CDR3 is 14 amino acids long. Trimming shortened V by 5 bases and J by 2 bases, and 12 bases separated the two germline ends. Here the CDR3 DNA reads TGTGCCAGCAGTCCTTCCCACTACACAGATACGCAGTATTTT. This codes for CASSPSHYTDTQYF.

The sample holds a few counts of this clone. This chain links TRBV9 with TRBJ2-5; 10 nucleotides line up with TRBD2. V gave up 4 bases and J gave up 1 base; unmatched junction bases: 7. The germline CDR1 and CDR2 sequences are SGDLS and YYNGEE. The CDR3 is 16 amino acids. The CDR3 protein is CASSISSGRAQETQYF. DNA of the CDR3: TGTGCCAGCAGCATTTCCAGCGGGAGGGCCCAAGAGACCCAGTACTTC.

The chain recombines TRBV5-1 with TRBJ2-7; possibly TRBD2 for D (6 bases). Deletions cut 7 bases from V and 2 bases from J, with 19 bases between. Per germline, CDR1 SGHRS and CDR2 YFSETQ. The CDR3 is made up of 15 amino acids. CDR3 DNA sequence: TGCGCCAGCTCCCTTACTCGGGAGCACACCTACGAGCAGTACTTC. Translating gives CASSLTREHTYEQYF.

The chain employs TRBV6-2 or TRBV6-3 and TRBJ2-1; D is uncertain. Per the germline V gene, CDR1 is MNHEY and CDR2 is SVGEGT. This CDR3 has 17 amino acids. Trimming stripped 6 bases from V and 0 bases from J, with 18 bases between. CDR3 region: CASSHGYGTSSYNEQFF. For the CDR3, the DNA is TGTGCCAGCAGCCACGGGTATGGCACGAGCTCCTACAATGAGCAGTTCTTC.

This rearrangement joins TRBV28 to TRBJ1-2; TRBD1 aligns across 9 bases. This CDR3 contains 12 residues. CDR1 and CDR2 (germline): MDHEN, SYDVKM. Germline trimming cut 2 bases from V and 12 bases from J; bases unmatched to any gene: 4. The CDR3 DNA reads TGTGCCAGCAGTTTAGACAGGGGGAGAGACACCTTC. Translated, it gives CASSLDRGRDTF.

The V gene is TRBV18, the J gene TRBJ1-2, with 7 bases matching TRBD1. The CDR3 is 14 residues long. The V gene's germline CDR1 is KGHSH and CDR2 LQKENI. V shed 4 bases, J shed 7 bases, and the junction held 9 bases outside the gene matches. The CDR3 region has the DNA TGTGCCAGCTCACTCGAGGGGGCGCGTGGTGGCTACACCTTC. It yields the protein CASSLEGARGGYTF.

The chain employs TRBV7-9 and TRBJ2-2; D not certain. CDR1 SEHNR and CDR2 FQNEAQ come from the germline V gene (reference sequence). Trimming removed 6 bases at V and 4 bases at J, with 3 bases between. The CDR3 consists of 11 residues. The CDR3 here is CASRSTGELFF. CDR3 nucleotides: TGTGCCAGCAGGAGCACCGGGGAGCTGTTTTTT.

This clone is a singleton in its sample. The chain couples TRBV4-3 to TRBJ2-1; 10 bases are a match to TRBD1. The CDR3 has 18 residues. Trimming took 0 bases from V and 8 from J; bases not matched to a gene: 13. Germline loops: CDR1 LGHNA, CDR2 YSLEER. In DNA, the CDR3 is TGCGCCAGCAGCCAAGAAGTGGTCTCGACAGGGGGCGTCGATGAGCAGTTCTTC. It is translated as CASSQEVVSTGGVDEQFF.